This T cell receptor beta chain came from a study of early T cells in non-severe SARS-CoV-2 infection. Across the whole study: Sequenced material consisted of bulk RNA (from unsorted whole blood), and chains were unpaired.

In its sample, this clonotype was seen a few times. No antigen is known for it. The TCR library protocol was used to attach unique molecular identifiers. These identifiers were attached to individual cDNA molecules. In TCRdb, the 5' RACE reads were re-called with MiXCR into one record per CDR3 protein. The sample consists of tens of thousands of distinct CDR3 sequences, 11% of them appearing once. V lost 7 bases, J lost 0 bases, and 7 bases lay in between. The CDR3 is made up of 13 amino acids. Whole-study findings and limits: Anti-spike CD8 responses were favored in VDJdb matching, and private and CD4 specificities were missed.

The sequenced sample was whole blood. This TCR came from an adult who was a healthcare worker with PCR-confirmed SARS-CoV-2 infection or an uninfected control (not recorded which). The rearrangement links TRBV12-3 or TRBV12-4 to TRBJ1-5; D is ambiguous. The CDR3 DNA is TGTGCCAGCAAAGGAGGTAGCAATCAGCCCCAGCATTTT. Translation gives CASKGGSNQPQHF.